This TCR beta chain is from a study of blood T cell repertoires in COVID-19. Study information: Specimens from acute and convalescent COVID-19 originated in the United States, Italy and Spain. The analysed material was cDNA or gDNA that came from T cells, B-cell-depleted T cells, or PBMCs.

Germline V gives CDR1 SGHKS, CDR2 YYEKEE (reference sequence). This CDR3 spans 14 amino acids. V was clipped by 4 bases and J by 8 bases, with 16 bases between them. Source study methods: Counts of nucleated cells, estimated from reference gene primer amplification, were obtained. Using immunoSEQ multiplex PCR, the repertoire was profiled, and TCRdb retains in-frame clones only, with some absent. Clonal size and the V and J genes are those of that table, whereas D and trimming came from the DNA. The sample lists 150,000 to 200,000 clones; over 75% were seen once. Clinical history as reported by participants underpinned cohort assignment.

The source of this sequence is a human donor with acute COVID-19. The donor label of this sample is uncertain. Sequenced material: PBMCs or T cells enriched from blood (not recorded which). The genes are TRBV5-5 and TRBJ2-1, with D tentatively TRBD1 (6 bases). The CDR3 sequence is CASSRLTTGDEQFF. Here the CDR3 DNA reads TGTGCCAGCAGCCGCCTAACGACAGGCGATGAGCAGTTCTTC.